The clone carrying this T cell receptor beta chain was counted many times. The lymph nodes were axillary draining lymph nodes from breast cancer patients. This entry comes from a study of breast tumors, draining lymph nodes, adjacent tissues. TCRdb processed the multiplex PCR reads anew with MiXCR; each CDR3 protein has one entry. Of 170,000 or so distinct CDR3 sequences listed, 30% to 35% are singletons. Trimming cost V 5 bases and J 1 base, with 15 bases left between them. Germline values: CDR1 LNHDA, CDR2 SQIVND (reference sequence). The CDR3 totals 15 residues. The origin of this receptor is a female donor with breast cancer. Some clones in this sample may be carry-over from other donors' samples. The sequencing sample was made of axillary lymph node tissue. V gene TRBV19 combines with J gene TRBJ2-7; D may match TRBD1 or TRBD2 (5 bases each). The CDR3 sequence: CASSLDRDGSYEQYF. For the CDR3, the DNA is TGTGCCAGTAGTCTGGACCGGGACGGATCCTACGAGCAGTACTTC.